This T cell receptor (beta chain) was profiled in a study of Graves' ophthalmopathy and Graves' hyperthyroidism. Beta-chain TCR CDR3 regions were amplified from RNA transcripts. HTBI-primed first-round RT-PCR preceded second-round multiplex PCR. TCRdb independently ran MiXCR on the multiplex PCR reads; one entry per CDR3 protein. The data show a few hundred thousand distinct CDR3 sequences, under 45% seen once. Germline loops: CDR1 SQVTM, CDR2 ANQGSEA. V lost 0 bases and J lost 12, with 3 bases in between. CDR3 size: 9 residues. The sequencing input was peripheral blood or thyroid tissue (not recorded which). V and J are TRBV29-1 and TRBJ1-5; D call uncertain. This clonotype was obtained from an adult man with Graves' hyperthyroidism. CDR3 protein: CSVEDLQHF. CDR3 nucleotides: TGCAGCGTTGAAGATCTCCAGCATTTT.